The rows below give T cell receptor beta chains drawn from one sample of a study of CD8+ T cells in alopecia areata. Libraries were prepared by immunoSEQ multiplex PCR; TCRdb keeps only in-frame clonotypes and omits some of them. The table records 110,000 or so clones, 50% to 60% of them present only once. The specimen was NKG2D-low CD8+ T cells sorted from blood. The receptor set was obtained from a human donor with alopecia areata. CDR3s include the opening cysteine and the closing phenylalanine or tryptophan. A D gene is named only where the DNA matches it firmly. Size is stated for part of the rows, as once, few or many counts, or as a class when the clone is expanded.

>TRBV6-1|NA|NA|TRBJ2-2
CASSFVNTGELFF
TGTGCCAGCAGTTTTGTGAACACCGGGGAGCTGTTTTTT
>TRBV27|NA|NA|TRBJ2-1
CASSLSTAGEQFF
TGTGCCAGCAGTTTATCGACGGCCGGAGAGCAGTTCTTC
>TRBV27|NA|TRBD2|TRBJ2-7
CASSPLLAGGPSYEQYF
TGTGCCAGCAGTCCGCTACTAGCGGGAGGGCCCTCCTACGAGCAGTACTTC
>TRBV6-5|NA|TRBD1|TRBJ2-2
CASSPQDREAGELFF
TGTGCCAGCAGTCCCCAGGACAGGGAGGCCGGGGAGCTGTTTTTT
>TRBV2|NA|NA|TRBJ2-1
CASSEGLVDEQFF
TGTGCCAGCAGTGAAGGACTAGTGGATGAGCAGTTCTTC
>TRBV29-1|NA|NA|TRBJ2-7
CSAQGFSYEQYF
TGCAGCGCTCAGGGTTTTTCCTACGAGCAGTACTTC
>TRBV28|NA|TRBD2|TRBJ2-1
CASSSPMGGKGNEQFF
TGTGCCAGCAGTTCGCCCATGGGGGGGAAGGGCAATGAGCAGTTCTTC
>TRBV28|NA|NA|TRBJ2-7
CASRTDSYEQYF
TGTGCCAGCAGGACAGACTCCTACGAGCAGTACTTC
>TRBV11-2|NA|NA|TRBJ2-2
CASRETISNTGELFF
TGTGCCAGCAGAGAGACCATTTCGAACACCGGGGAGCTGTTTTTT
>TRBV7-6|NA|NA|TRBJ2-3
CASRPPQGRGDTQYF
TGTGCCAGCAGACCCCCGCAGGGAAGGGGAGATACGCAGTATTTT
>TRBV5-1|NA|NA|TRBJ2-5
CASSLDPQETQYF
TGCGCCAGCAGCTTGGATCCACAAGAGACCCAGTACTTC
>TRBV28|NA|NA|TRBJ2-3
CASSLRLADTQYF
TGTGCCAGCAGTTTGAGACTAGCAGATACGCAGTATTTT
>TRBV6-5|NA|NA|TRBJ1-4
CASSEWDEKLFF
TGTGCCAGCAGTGAGTGGGATGAAAAACTGTTTTTT
>TRBV5-6|NA|NA|TRBJ1-2
CASSFGTSHGYTF
TGTGCCAGCAGCTTCGGCACCTCCCATGGCTACACCTTC
>TRBV13|NA|NA|TRBJ1-5
CASSLGAVTNQPQHF
TGTGCCAGCAGCCTCGGGGCGGTGACAAATCAGCCCCAGCATTTT
>TRBV28|few|TRBD2|TRBJ2-7
CASSLPGASGNYEQYF
TGTGCCAGCAGTCTACCTGGGGCTAGCGGGAACTACGAGCAGTACTTC
>TRBV5-1|NA|NA|TRBJ1-2
CASRSPGTRYGYTF
TGCGCCAGCAGATCTCCCGGGACACGCTATGGCTACACCTTC
>TRBV27|NA|NA|TRBJ2-7
CASTRRRVGSYEQYF
TGTGCCAGCACTCGGAGGAGGGTCGGCTCCTACGAGCAGTACTTC
>TRBV27|NA|NA|TRBJ1-1
CASSLSVNTEAFF
TGTGCCAGCAGTTTATCGGTAAACACTGAAGCTTTCTTT
>TRBV28|NA|NA|TRBJ2-7
CASSWGNGEQYF
TGTGCCAGCAGTTGGGGCAATGGCGAGCAGTACTTC
>TRBV7-9|NA|NA|TRBJ2-5
CASSSVGGGKETQYF
TGTGCCAGCAGTTCAGTAGGGGGGGGTAAGGAGACCCAGTACTTC
>TRBV2|NA|NA|TRBJ2-7
CASKGYGLDISYEQYF
TGTGCCAGCAAGGGTTACGGGTTGGACATATCCTACGAGCAGTACTTC
>TRBV9|NA|NA|TRBJ1-1
CASSVGTVNTEAFF
TGTGCCAGCAGCGTAGGGACAGTGAACACTGAAGCTTTCTTT
>TRBV7-8|NA|NA|TRBJ2-7
CASSFLRTTSYEQYF
TGTGCCAGCAGCTTTCTTAGGACAACCTCCTACGAGCAGTACTTC
>TRBV28|NA|NA|TRBJ1-5
CASSLSRSGVGGVDQPQHF
TGTGCCAGCAGTTTATCGAGAAGTGGTGTAGGGGGGGTCGATCAGCCCCAGCATTTT
>TRBV29-1|few|TRBD2|TRBJ2-7
CSVETSGRPYEQYF
TGCAGCGTAGAAACTAGCGGGAGACCCTACGAGCAGTACTTC
>TRBV10-1|few|NA|TRBJ2-3
CASSLAYSTDTQYF
TGCGCCAGCAGTCTAGCGTATAGCACAGATACGCAGTATTTT